This T cell receptor (beta chain) was recovered during a study of CD8 T cells in Susac syndrome. Trimming removed 7 bases at V and 5 bases at J, with 18 bases between. Germline V gene sequence: CDR1 ENHRY, CDR2 SYGVKD. This CDR3 region has 14 residues. After extraction with the RNeasy kit, roughly 0.5 to 1 ug of the RNA was reverse transcribed using random hexamers. TCRdb itself ran the immunoSEQ multiplex PCR reads through MiXCR, one entry per CDR3 protein. Among around 170,000 distinct CDR3 sequences listed, roughly 94% were seen once. This rearrangement joins TRBV10-3 to TRBJ2-7; D not resolved. This TCR was recovered from a human donor in good health. Sequencing input: CD4+ T cells from PBMCs. The DNA for the CDR3 is TGTGCCATCACCCTGACCCCTTCGGCCCACGAGCAGTACTTC. Translated, it gives CAITLTPSAHEQYF.